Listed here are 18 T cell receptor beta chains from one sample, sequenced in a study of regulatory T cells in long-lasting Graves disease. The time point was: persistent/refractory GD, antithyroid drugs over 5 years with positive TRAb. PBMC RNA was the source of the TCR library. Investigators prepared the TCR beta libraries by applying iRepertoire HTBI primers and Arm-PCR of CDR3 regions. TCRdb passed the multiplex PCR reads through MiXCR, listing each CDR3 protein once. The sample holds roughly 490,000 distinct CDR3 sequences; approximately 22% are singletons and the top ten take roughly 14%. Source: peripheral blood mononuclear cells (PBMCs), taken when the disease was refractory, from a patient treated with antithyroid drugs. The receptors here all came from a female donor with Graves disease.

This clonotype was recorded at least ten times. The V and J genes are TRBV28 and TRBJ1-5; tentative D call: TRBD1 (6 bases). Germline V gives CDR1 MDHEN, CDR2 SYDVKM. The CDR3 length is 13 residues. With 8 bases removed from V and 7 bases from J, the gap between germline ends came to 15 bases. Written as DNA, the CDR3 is TGTGCCAGCGTTCCGGGACAATTCCAGCCCCAGCATTTT. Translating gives CASVPGQFQPQHF.

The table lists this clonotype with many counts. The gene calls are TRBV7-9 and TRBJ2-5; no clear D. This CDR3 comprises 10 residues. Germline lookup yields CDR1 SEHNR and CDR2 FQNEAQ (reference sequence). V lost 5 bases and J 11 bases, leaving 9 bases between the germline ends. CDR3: CASSPRAQYF. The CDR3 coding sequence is TGTGCCAGCAGCCCCCGCGCACAGTACTTC.

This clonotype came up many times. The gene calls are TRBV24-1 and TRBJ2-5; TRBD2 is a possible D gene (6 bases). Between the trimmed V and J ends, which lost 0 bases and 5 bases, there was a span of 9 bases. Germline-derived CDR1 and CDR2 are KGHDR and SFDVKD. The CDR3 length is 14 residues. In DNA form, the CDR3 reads TGTGCCACCAGTGATTTGCCAGGAGGGGAGACCCAGTACTTC. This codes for CATSDLPGGETQYF.

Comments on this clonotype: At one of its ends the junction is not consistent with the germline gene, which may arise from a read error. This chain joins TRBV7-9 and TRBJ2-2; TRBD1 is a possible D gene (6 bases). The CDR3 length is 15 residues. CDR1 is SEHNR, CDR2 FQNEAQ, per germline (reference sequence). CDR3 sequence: CTSKGYRDNTGELFF. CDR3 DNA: TGTACCAGTAAGGGGTACAGGGACAACACCGGGGAGCTGTTTTTT.

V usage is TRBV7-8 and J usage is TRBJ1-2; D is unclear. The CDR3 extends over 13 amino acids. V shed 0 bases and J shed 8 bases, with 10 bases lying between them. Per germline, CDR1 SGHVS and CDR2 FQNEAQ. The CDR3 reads CASSLAGQSGYTF. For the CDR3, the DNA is TGTGCCAGCAGCTTAGCTGGTCAAAGCGGCTACACCTTC.

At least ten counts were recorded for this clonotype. The CDR3 loop is CASSFPAYRTAPYEQYF. CDR3 nucleotides: TGTGCCAGCAGTTTCCCAGCCTACAGGACAGCGCCCTACGAGCAGTACTTC. The chain combines TRBV6-5 with TRBJ2-7, with a possible D match to TRBD1 (6 bases). CDR3 size: 17 residues. Germline V gene lookup returns CDR1 MNHEY and CDR2 SVGAGI. V lost 4 bases, J lost 2 bases, and 21 bases lay in between.

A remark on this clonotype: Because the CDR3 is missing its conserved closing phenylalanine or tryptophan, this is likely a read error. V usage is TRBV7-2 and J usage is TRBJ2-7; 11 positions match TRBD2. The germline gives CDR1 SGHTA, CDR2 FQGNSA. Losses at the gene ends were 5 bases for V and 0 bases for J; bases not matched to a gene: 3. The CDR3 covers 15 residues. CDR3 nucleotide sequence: TGTGCCAGCAGCAGAGGGACTAGCGGCTCCTACGAGCAGTACTCC. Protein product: CASSRGTSGSYEQYS.

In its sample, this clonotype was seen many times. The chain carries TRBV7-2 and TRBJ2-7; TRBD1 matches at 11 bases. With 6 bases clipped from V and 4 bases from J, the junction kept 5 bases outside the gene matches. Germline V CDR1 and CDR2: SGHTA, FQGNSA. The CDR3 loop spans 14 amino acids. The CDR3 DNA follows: TGTGCCAGCAGTCTGGACAGGGGGCTTTACGAGCAGTACTTC. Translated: CASSLDRGLYEQYF.

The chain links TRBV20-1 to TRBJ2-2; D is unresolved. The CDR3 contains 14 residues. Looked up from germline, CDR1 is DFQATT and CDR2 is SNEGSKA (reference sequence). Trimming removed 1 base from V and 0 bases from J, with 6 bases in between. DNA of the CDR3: TGCAGTGCTAGAGGAAACTCGAACACCGGGGAGCTGTTTTTT. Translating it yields CSARGNSNTGELFF.

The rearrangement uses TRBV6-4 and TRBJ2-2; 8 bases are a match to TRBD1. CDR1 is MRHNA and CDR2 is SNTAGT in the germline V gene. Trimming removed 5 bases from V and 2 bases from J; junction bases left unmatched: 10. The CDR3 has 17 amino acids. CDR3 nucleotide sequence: TGTGCCAGCAGTCCTCCTAGGACAGGGTTTAACACCGGGGAGCTGTTTTTT. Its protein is CASSPPRTGFNTGELFF.

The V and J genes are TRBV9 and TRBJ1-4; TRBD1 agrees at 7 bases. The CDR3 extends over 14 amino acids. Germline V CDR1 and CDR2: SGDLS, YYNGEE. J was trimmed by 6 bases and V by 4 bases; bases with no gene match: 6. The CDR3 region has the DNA TGTGCCAGCAGCCCTGCCGGGACAGATGAAAAACTGTTTTTT. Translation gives CASSPAGTDEKLFF.

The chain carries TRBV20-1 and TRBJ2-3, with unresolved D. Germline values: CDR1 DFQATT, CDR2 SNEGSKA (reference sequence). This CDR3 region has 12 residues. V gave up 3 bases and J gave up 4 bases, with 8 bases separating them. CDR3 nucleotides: TGCAGTGCTAGGATGGGCGCAGATACGCAGTATTTT. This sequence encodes CSARMGADTQYF.

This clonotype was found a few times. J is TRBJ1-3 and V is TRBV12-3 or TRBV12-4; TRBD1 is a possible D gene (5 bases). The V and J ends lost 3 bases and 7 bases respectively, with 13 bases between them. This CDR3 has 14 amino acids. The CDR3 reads CASSFGALRNTIYF. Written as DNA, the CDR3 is TGTGCCAGCAGTTTCGGGGCCCTACGCAACACCATATATTTT.

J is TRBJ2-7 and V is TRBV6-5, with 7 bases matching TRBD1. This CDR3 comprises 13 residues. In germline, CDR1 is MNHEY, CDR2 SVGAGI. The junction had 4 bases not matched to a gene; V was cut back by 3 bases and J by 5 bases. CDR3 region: CASSYRDRHEQYF. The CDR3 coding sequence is TGTGCCAGCAGTTATCGGGACAGACACGAGCAGTACTTC.

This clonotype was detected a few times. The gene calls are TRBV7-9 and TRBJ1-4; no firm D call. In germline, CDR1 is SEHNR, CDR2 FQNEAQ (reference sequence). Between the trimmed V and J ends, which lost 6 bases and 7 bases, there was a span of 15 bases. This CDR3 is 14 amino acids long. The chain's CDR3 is CASSWTSSGEKLFF. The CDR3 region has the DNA TGTGCCAGCAGTTGGACCTCGTCGGGTGAAAAACTGTTTTTT.

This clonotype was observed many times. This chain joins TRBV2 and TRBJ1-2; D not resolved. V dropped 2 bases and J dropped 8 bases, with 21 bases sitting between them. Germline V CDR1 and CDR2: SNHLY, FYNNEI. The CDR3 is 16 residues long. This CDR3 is CASSERAGRSQEGYTF. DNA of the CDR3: TGTGCCAGCAGTGAAAGGGCGGGCCGGAGCCAAGAGGGCTACACCTTC.

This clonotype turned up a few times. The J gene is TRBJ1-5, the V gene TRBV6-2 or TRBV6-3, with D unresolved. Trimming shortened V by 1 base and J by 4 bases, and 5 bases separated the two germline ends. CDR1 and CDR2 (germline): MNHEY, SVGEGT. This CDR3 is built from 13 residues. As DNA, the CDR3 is TGTGCCAGCAGTTACTTGAGGAATCAGCCCCAGCATTTT. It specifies CASSYLRNQPQHF.

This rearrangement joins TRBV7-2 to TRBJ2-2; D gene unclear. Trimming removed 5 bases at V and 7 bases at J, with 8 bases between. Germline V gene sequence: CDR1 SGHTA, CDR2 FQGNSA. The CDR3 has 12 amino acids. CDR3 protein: CASSTPDGELFF. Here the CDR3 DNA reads TGTGCCAGCAGCACCCCGGACGGGGAGCTGTTTTTT. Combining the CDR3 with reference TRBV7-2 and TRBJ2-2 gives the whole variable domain GAGVSQSPSNKVTEKGKDVELRCDPISGHTALYWYRQSLGQGLEFLIYFQGNSAPDKSGLPSDRFSAERTGGSVSTLTIQRTQQEDSAVYLCASSTPDGELFFGEGSRLTVL.